The 20 T cell receptor beta chains listed next were all sequenced from one sample in a study of high-grade serous ovarian cancer treatment subgroups. This table comes from immunoSEQ multiplex PCR, and its TCRdb copy is limited to in-frame clones, with some not included. The sample contains 10,000 to 12,000 clones, under 85% of which appear only once. The tumor samples were collected prior to definitive surgery or chemotherapy. Sequenced sample: tumor tissue. These receptors originate from a human donor with high-grade serous ovarian cancer.

The V call is TRBV7-2, the J call TRBJ2-1; 9 nucleotides line up with TRBD2. CDR1 is SGHTA, CDR2 FQGNSA, per germline. This CDR3 has 16 residues. V lost 1 base, J lost 0 bases, and 1 base stayed unmatched. This CDR3 reads CASSLGSGSSYNEQFF. In DNA form, the CDR3 reads TGTGCCAGCAGCTTAGGTAGCGGGAGCTCCTACAATGAGCAGTTCTTC.

CDR3 protein: CASSPVSRGNTGELFF. CDR3 nucleotides: TGTGCCAGCTCACCAGTCTCCCGCGGGAACACCGGGGAGCTGTTTTTT. This chain joins TRBV18 and TRBJ2-2; D is unclear. The CDR3 loop spans 16 amino acids. With 2 bases removed from V and 1 base from J, the gap between germline ends came to 11 bases. The V gene's germline CDR1 is KGHSH and CDR2 LQKENI.

The rearrangement uses TRBV9 and TRBJ2-1, with 11 positions matching TRBD2. V lost 4 bases, J lost 4 bases, and 7 bases stayed unmatched. The germline gives CDR1 SGDLS, CDR2 YYNGEE. This CDR3 has 16 residues. The DNA for the CDR3 is TGTGCCAGCAGCCCTCGACTAGCGGGATTGTACAATGAGCAGTTCTTC. It is translated as CASSPRLAGLYNEQFF.

The chain links TRBV5-1 to TRBJ1-2; no firm D call. There are 13 residues in the CDR3. The germline V gene has CDR1 SGHRS and CDR2 YFSETQ. Trimming pared 0 bases from V and 4 bases from J, leaving 7 bases between. CDR3 residues: CASSLGQFYGYTF. DNA for the CDR3: TGCGCCAGCAGCTTGGGTCAGTTCTATGGCTACACCTTC.

CDR3 in DNA: TGTGCCAGCTTCGGACAGATCACAGATACGCAGTATTTT. This gives the protein CASFGQITDTQYF. V and J are TRBV18 and TRBJ2-3; D may be TRBD1 (6 bases). CDR1 and CDR2 from the germline V gene are KGHSH and LQKENI. The V end was cut by 7 bases, the J end by 2 bases, with 10 bases between. This CDR3 comprises 13 residues.

The chain carries TRBV6-1 and TRBJ1-2, with 10 bases fitting TRBD1. The CDR3 consists of 16 residues. The V gene end was trimmed by 1 base and the J gene end by 8 bases; junction bases not matched to a gene: 10. The V gene's germline CDR1 is MNHNS and CDR2 SASEGT. Written as DNA, the CDR3 is TGTGCCAGCAGTGAAGGTCACGGGACAGGGGTACAGGGCTACACCTTC. It yields the protein CASSEGHGTGVQGYTF.

V and J are TRBV7-9 and TRBJ2-5, with D possibly matching TRBD2 (5 bases). With 1 base removed from V and 5 bases from J, the gap between germline ends came to 11 bases. The CDR3 runs to 14 residues. CDR1 and CDR2 from the germline V gene are SEHNR and FQNEAQ (reference sequence). The CDR3 DNA reads TGTGCCAGCAGCTTAGGAGGGAGAGGTGAGACCCAGTACTTC. Amino acid sequence: CASSLGGRGETQYF.

CDR3: CASTLAGTQETQYF. In DNA form, the CDR3 reads TGTGCCAGCACCCTAGCGGGGACCCAAGAGACCCAGTACTTC. The chain uses TRBV25-1 and TRBJ2-5, with 9 bases lining up with TRBD2. Germline V gene sequence: CDR1 MGHDK, CDR2 SYGVNS. Trimming removed 7 bases from V and 1 base from J; junction bases left unmatched: 4. The CDR3 spans 14 residues.

The chain recombines TRBV2 with TRBJ2-5, with D hard to call. This CDR3 region has 14 residues. V lost 10 bases and J lost 0, with 15 bases in between. CDR1 is SNHLY, CDR2 FYNNEI, per germline. CDR3 sequence reads: CATQGGRYQETQYF. CDR3 DNA: TGTGCCACCCAAGGTGGACGGTACCAAGAGACCCAGTACTTC.

This clone was counted a single time. The V gene is TRBV10-2, the J gene TRBJ1-5, with D perhaps TRBD1 (6 bases). With 2 bases removed from V and 6 bases from J, the gap between germline ends came to 17 bases. Germline lookup yields CDR1 WSHSY and CDR2 SAAADI. This CDR3 has 16 residues. CDR3 in amino acids: CASSEATGIDRQPQHF. The DNA of the CDR3 is TGCGCCAGCAGTGAGGCTACAGGGATAGATCGTCAGCCCCAGCATTTT.

CDR3 sequence (DNA): TGCAGCGTTGACGTCGTAGCGAATGAGCAGTTCTTC. Protein sequence: CSVDVVANEQFF. The chain has TRBV29-1 and TRBJ2-1; a possible D gene is TRBD2 (5 bases). V shed 3 bases and J shed 7 bases, with 10 bases lying between them. The CDR3 is 12 residues long. Germline-derived CDR1 and CDR2 are SQVTM and ANQGSEA.

The V gene is TRBV20-1, the J gene TRBJ2-5; D is possibly TRBD2 (6 bases). V was cut by 5 bases and J by 4 bases, with 8 bases left in between. The CDR3 is 11 residues long. Germline CDR1 and CDR2: DFQATT and SNEGSKA (reference sequence). The CDR3 bases are TGCAGTGCTGAGGAGGGAGAGACCCAGTACTTC. Translated: CSAEEGETQYF.

V and J are TRBV7-2 and TRBJ2-1; TRBD1 agrees at 9 bases. CDR1 SGHTA and CDR2 FQGNSA come from the germline V gene. This CDR3 contains 15 residues. Trimming took 5 bases from V and 2 from J; bases not matched to a gene: 4. The CDR3: CASSAGTGTYNEQFF. For the CDR3, the DNA is TGTGCCAGCAGCGCCGGGACAGGGACCTACAATGAGCAGTTCTTC.

V gene TRBV5-1 combines with J gene TRBJ1-1; D remains unclear. From germline, CDR1 is SGHRS and CDR2 YFSETQ. This CDR3 has 14 amino acids. V was trimmed by 0 bases and J by 0 bases, leaving 6 bases between them. CDR3 in DNA: TGCGCCAGCAGCTTGGGGGTGATGAACACTGAAGCTTTCTTT. Amino acid sequence: CASSLGVMNTEAFF.

This clone was recorded once. The CDR3 sequence is CASSLLGYEAFF. CDR3 sequence (DNA): TGTGCCAGCAGCTTACTGGGGTATGAAGCTTTCTTT. This chain joins TRBV7-2 and TRBJ1-1; no definite D call. The CDR3 is 12 residues long. CDR1 is SGHTA, CDR2 FQGNSA, per germline. V was pared by 2 bases and J by 7 bases, with 8 bases between. The whole variable domain, remainder taken from reference TRBV7-2 and TRBJ1-1, is GAGVSQSPSNKVTEKGKDVELRCDPISGHTALYWYRQSLGQGLEFLIYFQGNSAPDKSGLPSDRFSAERTGGSVSTLTIQRTQQEDSAVYLCASSLLGYEAFFGQGTRLTVV.

The chain recombines TRBV10-1 with TRBJ2-1, with 15 bases matching TRBD2. The CDR3 consists of 15 residues. Germline CDR1 WNHNN, CDR2 SYGVQD (reference sequence). With V trimmed by 6 bases and J by 8 bases, 5 bases remained unmatched. CDR3 nucleotide sequence: TGCGCCAGCAGCGAGGGACTAGCGGGAGGAGATGAGCAGTTCTTC. Its protein is CASSEGLAGGDEQFF.

The chain employs TRBV15 and TRBJ1-4, with D maybe TRBD1 (5 bases). The CDR3 runs 15 residues. Trimming removed 0 bases at V and 7 bases at J, with 12 bases between. CDR1 and CDR2 from the germline V gene are LNHNV and YYDKDF (reference sequence). The CDR3 reads CATSRDGSGGEKLFF. The CDR3 coding sequence is TGTGCCACCAGCAGAGATGGCAGTGGGGGTGAAAAACTGTTTTTT.

The rearrangement joins TRBV28 to TRBJ1-6; 10 bases map to TRBD1. Germline CDR1 reads MDHEN; CDR2 reads SYDVKM. The CDR3 contains 13 residues. J was trimmed by 9 bases and V by 6 bases; bases with no gene match: 2. CDR3 bases: TGTGCCAGCAGCTGGGACAGGGGTTCACCCCTCCACTTT. It encodes CASSWDRGSPLHF.

As to this clone: The junction departs from germline at one end; a sequencing error may be responsible. The chain joins TRBV7-7 to TRBJ2-1, with TRBD1 matching over 7 bases. This CDR3 spans 16 amino acids. The germline gives CDR1 SSHAT, CDR2 FNYEAQ (reference sequence). The CDR3 region is CASSSGQVASYNEQFF. As DNA, the CDR3 is TGTGCTAGCAGCTCCGGACAGGTGGCCTCCTACAATGAGCAGTTCTTC.

V and J are TRBV6-6 and TRBJ2-7; 7 bases agree with TRBD2. CDR1 is MNHNY and CDR2 is SVGAGI in the germline V gene (reference sequence). The CDR3 length is 15 residues. V gave up 2 bases and J gave up 0 bases; unmatched junction bases: 4. The CDR3 is CASSYASGSSYEQYF. CDR3 in DNA: TGTGCCAGCAGTTACGCTAGCGGAAGCTCCTACGAGCAGTACTTC.